This T cell receptor (beta chain) was captured in a study of blood T cells in healthy people across ages. A sample-barcoded 5' primer and a J-beta primer mix were used in a second PCR of roughly 7 to 11 cycles. TCRdb re-called the 5' RACE reads through MiXCR, storing one row per CDR3 protein. Among roughly 800,000 distinct CDR3 sequences listed, 25% were seen once. A word on this clonotype: Its antigen is still unknown.

The total RNA that was extracted per sample amounted to at least 5 micrograms. V lost 5 bases and J 7 bases, leaving 14 bases between the germline ends. This CDR3 spans 14 amino acids. CDR1 and CDR2 from the germline V gene are MDHEN and SYDVKM. Points from the study as a whole: Donor CMV status was unknown, possibly confounding expanded clonotype changes.

This sample also appeared in a second study, on T cells of mothers and their children. This second study notes: Versus unrelated pairs, overlap was slightly higher in related mother-child pairs, without reaching significance.

Sequencing was performed on blood. The chain uses TRBV28 and TRBJ1-4, with a tentative D call TRBD1 (6 bases). This sequence was found in a boy aged 10-17 years in good health. CDR3 sequence (DNA): TGTGCCAGCAGTCCTGACCTAGGGGGTGAAAAACTGTTTTTT. Translation gives CASSPDLGGEKLFF. Full variable domain (outside the CDR3, taken from reference TRBV28 and TRBJ1-4): DVKVTQSSRYLVKRTGEKVFLECVQDMDHENMFWYRQDPGLGLRLIYFSYDVKMKEKGDIPEGYSVSREKKERFSLILESASTNQTSMYLCASSPDLGGEKLFFGSGTQLSVL.